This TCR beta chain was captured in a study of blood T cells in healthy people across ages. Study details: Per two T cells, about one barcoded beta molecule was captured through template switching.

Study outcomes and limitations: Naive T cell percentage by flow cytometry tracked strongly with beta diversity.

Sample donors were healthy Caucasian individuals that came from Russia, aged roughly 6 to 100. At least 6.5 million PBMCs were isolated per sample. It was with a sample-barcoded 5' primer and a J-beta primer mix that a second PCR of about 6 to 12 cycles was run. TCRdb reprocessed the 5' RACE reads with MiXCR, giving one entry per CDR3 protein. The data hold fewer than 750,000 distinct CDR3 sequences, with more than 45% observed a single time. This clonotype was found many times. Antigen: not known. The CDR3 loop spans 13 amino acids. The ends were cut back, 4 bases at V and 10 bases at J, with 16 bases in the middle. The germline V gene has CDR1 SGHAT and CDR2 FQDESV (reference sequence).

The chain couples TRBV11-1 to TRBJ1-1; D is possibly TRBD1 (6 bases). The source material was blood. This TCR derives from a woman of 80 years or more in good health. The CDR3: CASSYRDGGGAFF. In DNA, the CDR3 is TGTGCCAGCAGCTACAGGGACGGCGGTGGAGCTTTCTTT.